The rows below give T cell receptor beta chains drawn from one sample of a study of T cells in Graves' hyperthyroidism and ophthalmopathy. Via MiXCR, TCRdb re-called the multiplex PCR reads, giving one row per CDR3 protein. The sample has approximately 600,000 distinct CDR3 sequences; roughly 20% are singletons. The sequenced sample was blood. Every receptor here comes from a man in his thirties or forties with Graves' ophthalmopathy. Each CDR3 is given without its conserved first and last residue. Each record gives: clone size, CDR3 length, V gene, J gene, CDR3 protein. A row's size may be missing; if present it is once, few, many or a size class.

abundance: many
len: 11
v_gene: TRBV5-1
j_gene: TRBJ2-3
CDR3aa: ASGPKAADTQY

abundance: few
len: 13
v_gene: TRBV5-1
j_gene: TRBJ2-3
CDR3aa: ASSPPGQNTDTQC

abundance: many
len: 12
v_gene: TRBV3-1
j_gene: TRBJ1-1
CDR3aa: ASSQASDNTEAF

abundance: -
len: 15
v_gene: TRBV6-2/TRBV6-3
j_gene: TRBJ1-5
CDR3aa: ASSYATGDGYNQPQH

abundance: few
len: 13
v_gene: TRBV27
j_gene: TRBJ2-1
CDR3aa: ASSWGGPLRNEQF

abundance: -
len: 11
v_gene: TRBV20-1
j_gene: TRBJ2-5
CDR3aa: STRDRGRETQY

abundance: many
len: 16
v_gene: TRBV28
j_gene: TRBJ1-4
CDR3aa: ASSPPFPGTATNEKLF

abundance: -
len: 14
v_gene: TRBV11-2
j_gene: TRBJ2-6
CDR3aa: ASSLGVVTGANVLT

abundance: -
len: 13
v_gene: TRBV28
j_gene: TRBJ2-7
CDR3aa: ASSSRRLPRREQY

abundance: -
len: 13
v_gene: TRBV19
j_gene: TRBJ1-5
CDR3aa: ASTLSPGNNQPQH

abundance: many
len: 14
v_gene: TRBV7-2
j_gene: TRBJ2-5
CDR3aa: ASSLITGTAKETQY

abundance: -
len: 11
v_gene: TRBV20-1
j_gene: TRBJ2-7
CDR3aa: SATGPIDSEQY

abundance: few
len: 13
v_gene: TRBV12-3/TRBV12-4
j_gene: TRBJ2-1
CDR3aa: ASRGLAVGYNEQF

abundance: -
len: 13
v_gene: TRBV2
j_gene: TRBJ2-2
CDR3aa: ASSEMGQGVGELF

abundance: many
len: 11
v_gene: TRBV2
j_gene: TRBJ1-1
CDR3aa: ASSQGMNTEAF

abundance: few
len: 13
v_gene: TRBV19
j_gene: TRBJ1-1
CDR3aa: ASRPSGGKHTEAF

abundance: -
len: 13
v_gene: TRBV20-1
j_gene: TRBJ2-7
CDR3aa: SARGELAGFYEQY

abundance: many
len: 10
v_gene: TRBV30
j_gene: TRBJ2-7
CDR3aa: AWGQTGYEQY

abundance: -
len: 12
v_gene: TRBV2
j_gene: TRBJ2-7
CDR3aa: AISGTGKTYEQY

abundance: -
len: 10
v_gene: TRBV29-1
j_gene: TRBJ2-5
CDR3aa: SVAGGRETQY